This T cell receptor beta chain derives from a study of T cell responses to AZD1222 COVID-19 vaccine. The study, taken as a whole, reports: White British people made up most donors, females outnumbered males, and clonal diversity was possibly underestimated. Spike was spanned by vaccine-associated CD4 TCRs, with dominance at 160-218 and 743-854.

Germline V gene lookup returns CDR1 SGHAT and CDR2 FQNNGV. The CDR3 sequence is 11 residues long. The V and J ends lost 4 bases and 2 bases respectively, with 3 bases between them. Some clones are missing from TCRdb's copy, which holds only in-frame ones; the method was immunoSEQ multiplex PCR. The data hold approximately 150,000 clones, with over 85% observed a single time. As for this clone: Its cognate antigen is unknown.

V and J are TRBV11-2 and TRBJ2-7; no firm D call. The source material was peripheral blood, sampled 28 days after the second AZD1222 dose. The sequence was collected from an adult who received the AZD1222 COVID-19 vaccine. The CDR3 loop reads CASSSPYEQYF. The CDR3 DNA is TGTGCCAGCAGCTCGCCCTACGAGCAGTACTTC.